This entry features one T cell receptor beta chain sequence. This entry belongs to a study of OX40 agonist ivuxolimab in advanced cancers. Across the whole study: Patients were treated with intravenous ivuxolimab, dosed at 0.01 to 10 mg/kg and infused every 2 weeks. Previous treatment with anti-PD-1, anti-PD-L1 or anti-CTLA-4 therapy was allowed; less than 45% had received some. Patients treated during dose escalation were battling hepatocellular carcinoma, melanoma, renal cell or head and neck cancer.

Looked up from germline, CDR1 is LNHDA and CDR2 is SQIVND (reference sequence). The length of the CDR3 is 13 residues. Between the trimmed V and J ends, which lost 7 bases and 9 bases, there was a span of 16 bases. Blood got drawn at baseline, again on cycle 4 day 1, and then on cycle 7 day 1. The method was immunoSEQ multiplex PCR; TCRdb's version includes in-frame clones alone and lacks a portion of them. The data contain about 38,000 clones, about three quarters of them singletons. The input for sequencing was CD4+ or CD8+ T cells sorted from blood, taken in a trial of the OX40 agonist ivuxolimab. The sequence came from an adult with an advanced solid tumor such as melanoma, head and neck, liver or kidney cancer. J is TRBJ1-5 and V is TRBV19; TRBD1 is a possible D gene (5 bases). The CDR3 sequence: CASMGVGRGPQHF. The CDR3 DNA follows: TGTGCCAGTATGGGGGTAGGCCGCGGGCCCCAGCATTTT.